This is a list of T cell receptor beta chains from one sample in a study of blood T cell repertoires in COVID-19. Generated by immunoSEQ multiplex PCR, the TCRdb table keeps only in-frame clones and is missing some. Found here are 88,000 or so clones, around nine tenths of them singletons; the top ten hold about 2%. Sequencing was performed on peripheral blood. The origin of the receptors is a man aged 45-65 years with acute or convalescent COVID-19. CDR3s leave out the opening cysteine and the closing phenylalanine or tryptophan.

>TRBV6-2/TRBV6-3|TRBJ2-1|14
ASSSPTSNPHNEQF
>TRBV29-1|TRBJ2-1|12
SVSHSGPRNEQF
>TRBV6-6|TRBJ1-4|13
ASRPRQGINEKLF
>TRBV27|TRBJ1-6|13
ASRSTDSYNSPLH
>TRBV19|TRBJ2-5|13
ASTPGQGNQETQY
>TRBV7-9|TRBJ2-2|15
ASSLIPVGSNTGELF
>TRBV29-1|TRBJ2-1|12
SVVLKLIYNEQF
>TRBV5-6|TRBJ2-7|12
ASRGQEGTYEQY
>TRBV4-3|TRBJ2-1|10
ASSQHGLGKF
>TRBV5-1|TRBJ2-3|13
ASSLGGASTDTQY
>TRBV24-1|TRBJ2-3|14
ATSDESGTATDTQY
>TRBV4-1|TRBJ1-2|13
ASSQEHRSPYGYT
>TRBV30|TRBJ2-5|13
AWAEGLAGIKTQY
>TRBV5-4|TRBJ2-2|13
ASSLAGGPRGELF
>TRBV6-5|TRBJ1-6|11
ASRREAYSPLH
>TRBV5-1|TRBJ2-2|14
ASSETSGRGFGELF
>TRBV5-1|TRBJ2-7|14
ASSYYSTGGKYEQY
>TRBV5-5|TRBJ2-1|11
ASSLQGYNEQF
>TRBV6-5|TRBJ2-6|14
ASSYSRGSGANVLT
>TRBV6-5|TRBJ1-5|12
ASTNYGDFGPQH
>TRBV27|TRBJ1-2|12
ASSSLQVHYGYT
>TRBV28|TRBJ1-2|12
ASRGTETNYGYT
>TRBV5-1|TRBJ2-5|10
ASSVTGETQY
>TRBV27|TRBJ1-5|16
ASMSGGALDGGNQPQH
>TRBV11-2|TRBJ2-2|16
ASSLEASGRANTGELF
>TRBV5-1|TRBJ2-5|14
ASSPRLAGFQETQY
>TRBV19|TRBJ2-1|11
ASSMYGYNEQF